Shown below are 31 T cell receptor beta chains from a single sample sequenced in a study of T cell responses to AZD1222 COVID-19 vaccine. TCRdb's table, derived via immunoSEQ multiplex PCR, lists solely in-frame clones and lacks some. The table shows roughly 180,000 clones, with approximately 94% occurring only once. Sequencing was performed on peripheral blood, taken 28 days after the second AZD1222 dose. The receptors derive from an adult who received the AZD1222 COVID-19 vaccine.

V and J are TRBV11-2 and TRBJ2-7, with 7 bases lining up with TRBD2. V shed 0 bases, J shed 8 bases, and the junction held 13 bases outside the gene matches. From germline, CDR1 is SGHAT and CDR2 FQNNGV. The CDR3 totals 16 residues. CDR3 sequence reads: CASSLEVELARGKQYF. The CDR3 nucleotides are TGTGCCAGCAGCTTAGAAGTAGAGCTAGCGCGGGGGAAGCAGTACTTC.

This rearrangement joins TRBV5-1 to TRBJ1-3; 10 nucleotides line up with TRBD1. CDR1 is SGHRS, CDR2 YFSETQ, per germline. V lost 4 bases and J lost 2; bases outside the gene matches: 3. The CDR3 length is 15 residues. In DNA, the CDR3 is TGCGCCAGCAGCCCGGACAGGGGGACTGGAAACACCATATATTTT. Protein: CASSPDRGTGNTIYF.

Points on this clone: The sample contains more than one DNA sequence encoding this CDR3. The chain joins TRBV7-9 to TRBJ1-3; D not certain. This CDR3 comprises 14 residues. The V gene's germline CDR1 is SEHNR and CDR2 FQNEAQ (reference sequence). V gave up 1 base and J gave up 4 bases, with 8 bases separating them. The CDR3 DNA sequence: TGTGCCAGCAGCTTAGGCGGGTCCGGAAACACCATATATTTT. Its protein is CASSLGGSGNTIYF.

The DNA of the CDR3 is TGTGCCAGCAGTTTCGGAAGCTCCTACAATGAGCAGTTCTTC. The encoded protein is CASSFGSSYNEQFF. The genes are TRBV27 and TRBJ2-1; D is undetermined. Trimming removed 3 bases at V and 0 bases at J, with 6 bases between. The germline CDR1 and CDR2 sequences are MNHEY and SMNVEV (reference sequence). CDR3 size: 14 residues.

The rearrangement links TRBV12-5 to TRBJ1-1; D is uncertain. The germline V gene encodes CDR1 LGHNT and CDR2 FRNRAP. Trimming removed 7 bases at V and 5 bases at J, with 11 bases between. CDR3 length: 12 residues. The chain's CDR3 is CASAPWGTEAFF. The CDR3 DNA reads as TGTGCTAGTGCCCCATGGGGTACTGAAGCTTTCTTT.

This chain connects TRBV5-4 to TRBJ1-6; tentatively, D is TRBD1 (5 bases). The germline V gene encodes CDR1 SGHNT and CDR2 YYREEE (reference sequence). V lost 9 bases and J lost 4, with 11 bases in between. The CDR3 is 13 amino acids. The CDR3: CATSGTYNSPLHF. In nucleotides, the CDR3 is TGTGCCACCTCCGGGACGTATAATTCACCCCTCCACTTT.

The chain links TRBV4-1 to TRBJ1-1; D is unclear. The CDR3 runs 15 residues. V dropped 0 bases and J dropped 5 bases, with 13 bases sitting between them. CDR1 and CDR2 from the germline V gene are MGHRA and YSYEKL. CDR3 region: CASSQDALARTEAFF. The CDR3 coding sequence is TGCGCCAGCAGCCAAGATGCGTTGGCCCGGACTGAAGCTTTCTTT.

The chain carries TRBV27 and TRBJ2-3; 7 bases fit TRBD1. This CDR3 spans 16 amino acids. Germline assignment: CDR1 MNHEY and CDR2 SMNVEV (reference sequence). Trimming at V came to 8 bases and at J to 2 bases, leaving 13 bases not matched to a gene. The CDR3 sequence is CASCQGPGQNTDTQYF. The CDR3 nucleotides read TGTGCCAGCTGTCAGGGACCGGGACAGAACACAGATACGCAGTATTTT.

The chain joins TRBV9 to TRBJ1-1; possible D gene TRBD1, 5 bases. V was cut by 4 bases and J by 3 bases, with 16 bases left in between. CDR3 length equals 15 residues. Germline V CDR1 and CDR2: SGDLS, YYNGEE. CDR3 protein: CASSPRVGEYTEAFF. CDR3 nucleotides: TGTGCCAGCAGCCCGCGGGTGGGGGAGTACACTGAAGCTTTCTTT.

The chain joins TRBV18 to TRBJ2-5; 7 bases agree with TRBD1. J gave up 2 bases and V 1 base, and 13 bases lay outside the gene matches. Germline CDR1 KGHSH, CDR2 LQKENI. The CDR3 spans 18 residues. In DNA form, the CDR3 reads TGTGCCAGCTCACCACTCAGACAGGGCCTCCCCTTACAAGAGACCCAGTACTTC. Translating it yields CASSPLRQGLPLQETQYF. The full variable domain, with the rest looked up from reference TRBV18 and TRBJ2-5, is NAGVMQNPRHLVRRRGQEARLRCSPMKGHSHVYWYRQLPEEGLKFMVYLQKENIIDESGMPKERFSAEFPKEGPSILRIQQVVRGDSAAYFCASSPLRQGLPLQETQYFGPGTRLLVL.

The V call is TRBV29-1, the J call TRBJ1-1; tentatively, D is TRBD1 (5 bases). Trimming removed 5 bases at V and 3 bases at J, with 16 bases between. The CDR3 totals 14 residues. CDR1 is SQVTM and CDR2 is ANQGSEA in the germline V gene. The CDR3: CSVSPRWGDTEAFF. In DNA, the CDR3 is TGCAGCGTTTCCCCGCGGTGGGGGGACACTGAAGCTTTCTTT.

The chain couples TRBV3-1 (or the pseudogene TRBV3-2) to TRBJ2-7; 7 bases map to TRBD2. CDR1 and CDR2 from the germline V gene are LGHDT and YNNKEL (reference sequence). The CDR3 is 15 amino acids. After removal of 0 bases from V and 3 bases from J, the junction contained 5 bases not matched to a gene. In DNA, the CDR3 is TGTGCCAGCAGCCAAGACCCCTCGGGGGGCTACGAGCAGTACTTC. It codes for CASSQDPSGGYEQYF.

The chain has TRBV5-5 and TRBJ1-5, with a weak D call TRBD1 (6 bases). The germline V and J ends were trimmed by 0 bases and 0 bases, with 13 bases remaining between them. This CDR3 region has 17 residues. CDR1 is SGHKS, CDR2 YYEKEE, per germline (reference sequence). DNA for the CDR3: TGTGCCAGCAGCTTGGGTAGTACAGGGCATAGCAATCAGCCCCAGCATTTT. Amino acids: CASSLGSTGHSNQPQHF.

V gene TRBV5-6 combines with J gene TRBJ1-1; no firm D call. CDR1 is SGHDT, CDR2 YYEEEE, per germline. Trimming removed 2 bases from V and 1 base from J, with 6 bases in between. The CDR3 totals 13 residues. CDR3 residues: CASSFWTNTEAFF. DNA of the CDR3: TGTGCCAGCAGCTTTTGGACGAACACTGAAGCTTTCTTT.

V and J are TRBV2 and TRBJ1-1, with a possible D match to TRBD1 (6 bases). Trimming removed 6 bases at V and 4 bases at J, with 12 bases between. The CDR3 has 13 residues. The germline gives CDR1 SNHLY, CDR2 FYNNEI. The CDR3 sequence: CASSWDTRTEAFF. The CDR3 DNA reads TGTGCCAGCAGCTGGGACACTCGCACTGAAGCTTTCTTT.

The V call is TRBV19, the J call TRBJ1-2; TRBD1 might be the D (5 bases). The CDR3 extends over 18 amino acids. Per germline, CDR1 LNHDA and CDR2 SQIVND (reference sequence). V lost 1 base and J lost 2, with 20 bases in between. CDR3 DNA sequence: TGTGCCAGTAGTATAGCCCCGACTGGGGCCCTTGGGAACTATGGCTACACCTTC. This translates into CASSIAPTGALGNYGYTF.

This clone was seen once. The chain joins TRBV2 to TRBJ1-1, with D possibly TRBD1 on 5 matching bases. Germline values: CDR1 SNHLY, CDR2 FYNNEI. The CDR3 has 14 residues. V lost 6 bases to trimming and J lost 4 bases, with 15 bases between them. The CDR3 DNA is TGTGCCAGCAGGGATACTGCAGGGAGCACTGAAGCTTTCTTT. Protein: CASRDTAGSTEAFF.

The chain has TRBV2 and TRBJ1-4; D call uncertain. Germline CDR1 SNHLY, CDR2 FYNNEI. This CDR3 region has 13 residues. Trimming shortened V by 6 bases and J by 0 bases, and 5 bases separated the two germline ends. The CDR3, as DNA: TGTGCCAGCAGGGCCACAACTAATGAAAAACTGTTTTTT. Protein product: CASRATTNEKLFF.

The chain links TRBV19 to TRBJ1-2, with D perhaps matching TRBD1 (5 bases). Germline CDR1 LNHDA, CDR2 SQIVND (reference sequence). V was cut by 5 bases and J by 5 bases, with 18 bases left in between. The CDR3 consists of 15 residues. The CDR3 is CASSPGVNSRYGYTF. The CDR3 bases are TGTGCCAGTAGTCCGGGGGTCAATTCTCGTTATGGCTACACCTTC.

This chain uses TRBV6-1 with TRBJ1-5, with D possibly being TRBD1 (5 bases). Trimming cost V 0 bases and J 2 bases, with 17 bases left between them. This CDR3 is 18 amino acids long. The germline V gene encodes CDR1 MNHNS and CDR2 SASEGT. Here the CDR3 reads CASSEAGKGPGGNQPQHF. The CDR3 DNA is TGTGCCAGCAGTGAAGCGGGGAAGGGCCCGGGGGGCAATCAGCCCCAGCATTTT.

V gene TRBV29-1 combines with J gene TRBJ2-2; TRBD1 matches 12 bases. Germline CDR1 is SQVTM and CDR2 is ANQGSEA. The length of the CDR3 is 14 residues. J gave up 5 bases and V 5 bases, and 3 bases lay outside the gene matches. The CDR3 nucleotides read TGCAGCGTTCCGGGACAGGGGGCAACCGGGGAGCTGTTTTTT. Translated: CSVPGQGATGELFF.

The chain is built from TRBV18 and TRBJ1-4; no firm D call. CDR1 is KGHSH, CDR2 LQKENI, per germline. V was shortened by 4 bases and J by 2 bases, with 8 bases between the two germline ends. The CDR3 is made up of 14 amino acids. CDR3 amino acids: CASSRQETNEKLFF. CDR3 coding DNA: TGTGCCAGCTCACGACAAGAGACTAATGAAAAACTGTTTTTT.

This chain uses TRBV6-5 with TRBJ1-6; the D is unclear. The CDR3 is 15 amino acids. Per the germline V gene, CDR1 is MNHEY and CDR2 is SVGAGI. V lost 0 bases, J lost 5 bases, and 8 bases lay in between. In nucleotides, the CDR3 is TGTGCCAGCAGTTACTCGTTCCAGGATAATTCACCCCTCCACTTT. This sequence encodes CASSYSFQDNSPLHF.

The rearrangement uses TRBV30 and TRBJ2-6; 9 bases align to TRBD1. The CDR3 spans 17 residues. The germline CDR1 and CDR2 sequences are GTSNPN and SVGIG (reference sequence). Trimming took 6 bases from V and 1 from J; bases not matched to a gene: 10. This CDR3 is CACQGQGKRSGANVLTF. Here the CDR3 DNA reads TGTGCCTGCCAGGGACAGGGAAAAAGGTCTGGGGCCAACGTCCTGACTTTC.

V usage is TRBV25-1 and J usage is TRBJ1-1, with a possible D match to TRBD1 (5 bases). The CDR3 length is 14 residues. Trimming pared 6 bases from V and 5 bases from J, leaving 16 bases between. From germline, CDR1 is MGHDK and CDR2 SYGVNS. The CDR3 protein is CASSVQGRGTEAFF. The CDR3 region has the DNA TGTGCCAGCAGCGTTCAGGGTAGGGGTACTGAAGCTTTCTTT.

This clone occurred once. The chain carries TRBV7-6 and TRBJ2-4, with D unresolved. The V and J ends lost 0 bases and 5 bases respectively, with 5 bases between them. Germline V gene sequence: CDR1 SGHVS, CDR2 FNYEAQ. The CDR3 has 13 residues. The CDR3 loop is CASSLAAENIQYF. The CDR3 DNA is TGTGCCAGCAGCTTAGCTGCGGAAAACATTCAGTACTTC. Filled out from reference TRBV7-6 and TRBJ2-4, the complete variable domain reads GAGVSQSPRYKVTKRGQDVALRCDPISGHVSLYWYRQALGQGPEFLTYFNYEAQQDKSGLPNDRFSAERPEGSISTLTIQRTEQRDSAMYRCASSLAAENIQYFGAGTRLSVL.

The chain recombines TRBV24-1 with TRBJ2-2, with 7 bases matching TRBD2. Unmatched junction bases numbered 6, after V lost 3 bases and J lost 3 bases. The CDR3 is made up of 16 amino acids. Germline V gives CDR1 KGHDR, CDR2 SFDVKD. CDR3 loop: CATSDLSAGDTGELFF. DNA of the CDR3: TGTGCCACCAGTGATCTCTCCGCGGGAGACACCGGGGAGCTGTTTTTT.

The chain links TRBV7-8 to TRBJ2-5, with 9 bases lining up with TRBD2. V shed 4 bases, J shed 1 base, and the junction held 4 bases outside the gene matches. This CDR3 spans 15 amino acids. CDR1 SGHVS and CDR2 FQNEAQ come from the germline V gene. The CDR3 here is CASSSLAGVQETQYF. The CDR3 region has the DNA TGTGCCAGCAGCTCTTTAGCGGGAGTCCAAGAGACCCAGTACTTC.

This chain connects TRBV19 to TRBJ2-3; D is undetermined. Germline CDR1 reads LNHDA; CDR2 reads SQIVND (reference sequence). This CDR3 is 18 amino acids long. V was cut by 5 bases and J by 0 bases, with 21 bases left in between. The CDR3 DNA is TGTGCCAGTAGTCCGCTCCGGACCGAGCCGCCTAGCACAGATACGCAGTATTTT. It encodes CASSPLRTEPPSTDTQYF.

This clone has more than one count but fewer than ten. The V and J genes are TRBV19 and TRBJ2-7; 10 bases are shared with TRBD1. Trimming took 5 bases from V and 9 from J; bases not matched to a gene: 10. Germline values: CDR1 LNHDA, CDR2 SQIVND (reference sequence). This CDR3 contains 14 residues. DNA for the CDR3: TGTGCCAGTAGTGGACAGGGGGACCAATTCCTGCAGTACTTC. Residues: CASSGQGDQFLQYF.

The V gene is TRBV2, the J gene TRBJ1-5; maybe TRBD1 (5 bases). CDR3 length equals 15 residues. V was cut by 8 bases and J by 0 bases, with 14 bases left in between. Per the germline V gene, CDR1 is SNHLY and CDR2 is FYNNEI. This chain's CDR3 is CASRYGGSSNQPQHF. CDR3 nucleotides: TGTGCCAGCCGATACGGGGGGTCTAGCAATCAGCCCCAGCATTTT.